This T cell receptor beta chain stems from a study of CD8+ T cells in alopecia areata. On the study more broadly: The percentage of affected scalp area served as the score of severity for treated patients. Study-wide results and caveats: In blood and scalp, many expanded lesional clones persisted during tofacitinib.

As concerns this clone: Its antigen is still unknown.

The treatment here: oral pan-JAK inhibitor, 5-10 mg twice daily. The sorting of PBMCs gave CD4+ and CD8+ T cells. In each case, RNA was isolated and then reverse transcribed into cDNA as the sequencing template. The table came from immunoSEQ multiplex PCR; TCRdb's copy has only in-frame clones and leaves some out. The sample yields hundreds of thousands of clones, roughly 60% seen once. The sequence came from a human donor with alopecia areata. The material was CD4+ T cells sorted from blood, obtained around week 53, from a patient treated with tofacitinib.

CDR3 sequence reads: CASSIGSNNEQFF. As DNA, the CDR3 is TGCGCCAGCAGCATCGGATCAAACAATGAGCAGTTCTTC. V gene TRBV5-1 combines with J gene TRBJ2-1; D is undetermined. Trimming stripped 4 bases from V and 5 bases from J, with 10 bases between. CDR1 and CDR2 (germline): SGHRS, YFSETQ. The CDR3 is 13 amino acids.